Following are 5 T cell receptor beta chains from one sample sequenced in a study of cytomegalovirus exposure and HLA in healthy donors (dated by TCRdb to 2016 to 2017). Library generation was performed with the immunoSEQ multiplex PCR assay. The multiplex PCR relied on a mix of 60 forward primers for TCR Vbeta segments and 13 reverse primers for TCR Jbeta segments. Entries here come from immuneACCESS through TCRdb and include only in-frame sequences with V and J called. Some clones fail to appear in such tables; in the studies checked, an unresolved V gene covers under half of the shortfall, and the cause of the remainder is unknown. This sample has roughly 190,000 clones in its table, and 60% to 85% of those were observed once. Approximately 1.5% of the sample comes from the top ten. What was sequenced was PBMCs. The receptors were sampled from a girl aged 5-17 years in good health and CMV-seropositive.

The CDR3 DNA reads TGTGCCACCAGCAGTAGGATCCGGGGTCAGCAGGGCAATCAGCCCCAGCATTTT. This codes for CATSSRIRGQQGNQPQHF. The chain employs TRBV15 and TRBJ1-5, with unresolved D. The CDR3 runs to 18 residues. V dropped 3 bases and J dropped 2 bases, with 20 bases sitting between them. Germline loops: CDR1 LNHNV, CDR2 YYDKDF (reference sequence).

The J gene is TRBJ1-4, the V gene TRBV11-2, with D possibly being TRBD1 (6 bases). Deletions cut 6 bases from V and 4 bases from J, with 15 bases between. This CDR3 is 15 amino acids long. CDR1 is SGHAT and CDR2 is FQNNGV in the germline V gene. CDR3 sequence (DNA): TGTGCCAGCAGGGAACAGGGCGGAAGTAATGAAAAACTGTTTTTT. Its protein is CASREQGGSNEKLFF.

The chain is built from TRBV27 and TRBJ1-3; D is uncertain. Germline loops: CDR1 MNHEY, CDR2 SMNVEV (reference sequence). Trimming stripped 3 bases from V and 1 base from J, with 7 bases between. The CDR3 runs to 14 residues. CDR3 nucleotides: TGTGCCAGCAGTTTCGGCGGTTCTGGAAACACCATATATTTT. Translated: CASSFGGSGNTIYF.

The DNA for the CDR3 is TGTGCCAGTTCGGACAGGGCATACGAGCAGTACTTC. Translation gives CASSDRAYEQYF. This chain links TRBV25-1 with TRBJ2-7, with TRBD1 matching over 8 bases. The V gene end was trimmed by 9 bases and the J gene end by 4 bases; junction bases not matched to a gene: 5. Germline V CDR1 and CDR2: MGHDK, SYGVNS. CDR3 length: 12 amino acids.

CDR3 nucleotides: TGTGCCAGCAGCGTAGGGACTAGCCTCACAGATACGCAGTATTTT. Translating gives CASSVGTSLTDTQYF. This chain links TRBV9 with TRBJ2-3; 8 bases match TRBD2. CDR1 and CDR2 from the germline V gene are SGDLS and YYNGEE. V lost 0 bases and J lost 2; bases outside the gene matches: 2. The CDR3 contains 15 residues.